This TCR beta chain is from a study of chemoradiotherapy in HPV16-positive cancers. Study summary: Candidate HPV-specific clones and shared TCR motifs came from a couple of HPV16-positive patients.

Note on this clone: No antigen is known for it.

Notes on the study in general: The functional HPV-specific definition rests on just a couple of HPV16-positive patients. Candidate HPV-specific clones and E7-related TCR motifs grew in tumor during treatment.

Repeated repertoire sampling spanned the course of chemoradiotherapy. The germline gives CDR1 LGHNA, CDR2 YNFKEQ. The V gene end was trimmed by 0 bases and the J gene end by 3 bases; junction bases not matched to a gene: 7. The CDR3 extends over 16 amino acids. Data came from immunoSEQ multiplex PCR; TCRdb stores just in-frame clones and leaves some out. The sample shows 25,000 to 35,000 clones, about 90% of them seen only once. The sample was blood, taken from a patient who underwent chemoradiotherapy. This sequence was found in a human donor with HPV-associated anogenital cancer. This chain connects TRBV4-2 to TRBJ2-7; 8 positions agree with TRBD2. CDR3 sequence reads: CASSQENSGRLYEQYF. DNA for the CDR3: TGTGCCAGCAGCCAAGAAAACAGCGGGAGACTCTACGAGCAGTACTTC.